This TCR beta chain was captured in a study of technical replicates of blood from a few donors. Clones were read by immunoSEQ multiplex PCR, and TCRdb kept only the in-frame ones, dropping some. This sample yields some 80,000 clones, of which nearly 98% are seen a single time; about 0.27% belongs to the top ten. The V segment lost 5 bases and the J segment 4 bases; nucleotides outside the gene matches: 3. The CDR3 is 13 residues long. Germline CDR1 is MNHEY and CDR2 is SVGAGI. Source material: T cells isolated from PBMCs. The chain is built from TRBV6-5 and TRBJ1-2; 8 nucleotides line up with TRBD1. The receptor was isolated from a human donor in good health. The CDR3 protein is CASSLDRVYGYTF. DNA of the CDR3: TGTGCCAGCAGTCTGGACAGGGTCTATGGCTACACCTTC.